What follows are 3 T cell receptor beta chains derived from one specimen sequenced in a study of blood T cell repertoires in COVID-19. Sequencing was performed with immunoSEQ multiplex PCR; in TCRdb, only in-frame clones are kept and a portion is missing. This table has 250,000 to 350,000 clones, about 92% appearing once. The sample was PBMCs or T cells enriched from blood (not recorded which). The receptors were gathered from a man aged 60-69 years who had recovered from COVID-19.

The chain joins TRBV9 to TRBJ2-2; 8 nucleotides match TRBD2. With 3 bases clipped from V and 0 bases from J, the junction kept 4 bases outside the gene matches. The germline CDR1 and CDR2 sequences are SGDLS and YYNGEE. The CDR3 has 16 residues. The CDR3 sequence: CASSAGSGTNTGELFF. Written as DNA, the CDR3 is TGTGCCAGCAGCGCCGGTAGCGGGACGAACACCGGGGAGCTGTTTTTT.

V usage is TRBV11-2 and J usage is TRBJ2-3, with 9 bases that match TRBD2. V lost 3 bases to trimming and J lost 4 bases; unmatched junction nucleotides: 8. The germline V gene has CDR1 SGHAT and CDR2 FQNNGV. The CDR3 consists of 16 residues. CDR3 in amino acids: CASSLRGGGAADTQYF. Here the CDR3 DNA reads TGTGCCAGCAGCTTGCGGGGGGGCGGTGCGGCAGATACGCAGTATTTT.

The chain combines TRBV9 with TRBJ2-5; D is perhaps TRBD1 (5 bases). This CDR3 is 15 amino acids long. V was clipped by 2 bases and J by 1 base, with 12 bases between them. Germline loops: CDR1 SGDLS, CDR2 YYNGEE. In DNA, the CDR3 is TGTGCCAGCAGCGTGGACGGACAACCCCAAGAGACCCAGTACTTC. Protein product: CASSVDGQPQETQYF. Supplemented by reference TRBV9 and TRBJ2-5, the full variable domain reads DSGVTQTPKHLITATGQRVTLRCSPRSGDLSVYWYQQSLDQGLQFLIQYYNGEERAKGNILERFSAQQFPDLHSELNLSSLELGDSALYFCASSVDGQPQETQYFGPGTRLLVL.